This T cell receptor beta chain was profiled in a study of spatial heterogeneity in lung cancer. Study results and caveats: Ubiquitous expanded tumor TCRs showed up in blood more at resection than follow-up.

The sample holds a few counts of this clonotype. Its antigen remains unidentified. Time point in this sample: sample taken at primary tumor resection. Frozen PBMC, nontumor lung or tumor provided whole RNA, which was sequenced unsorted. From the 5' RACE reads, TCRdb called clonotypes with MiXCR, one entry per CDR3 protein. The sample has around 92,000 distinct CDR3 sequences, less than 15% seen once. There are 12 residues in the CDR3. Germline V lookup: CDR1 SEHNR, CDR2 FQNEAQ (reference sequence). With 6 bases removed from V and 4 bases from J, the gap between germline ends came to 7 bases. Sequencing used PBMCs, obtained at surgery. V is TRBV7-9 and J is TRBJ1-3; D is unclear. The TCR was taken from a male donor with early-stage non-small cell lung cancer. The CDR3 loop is CASRDGGNTIYF. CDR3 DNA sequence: TGTGCCAGCAGAGACGGCGGAAACACCATATATTTT.